This T cell receptor (beta chain) came from a study of T cells after yellow fever vaccination. This clonotype came up many times. Its antigen is still unknown. Germline V gene sequence: CDR1 KGHSH, CDR2 LQKENI. The ends lost 4 bases at V and 2 bases at J; junction bases unmatched: 2. This CDR3 contains 13 residues. Synthesis of TCR cDNA relied on 5'RACE template switching, which attached a universal primer site and UMIs. TCRdb fed the 5' RACE reads into MiXCR, producing one record per CDR3 protein. The sample records 200,000 or so distinct CDR3 sequences, around 6.7% being singletons. General study points: The secondary response was weaker, and its peak arrived faster, on day 5 versus 15.

This receptor was obtained from a man under 40 who received the YFV17D yellow fever vaccine. The rearrangement uses TRBV18 and TRBJ2-7; 7 positions match TRBD1. The material sequenced was CD4+ T cells sorted from PBMCs, taken on the day of the yellow fever booster vaccination. The CDR3 DNA reads as TGTGCCAGCTCACGTGGGACAGCCTACGAGCAGTACTTC. Its translation: CASSRGTAYEQYF.